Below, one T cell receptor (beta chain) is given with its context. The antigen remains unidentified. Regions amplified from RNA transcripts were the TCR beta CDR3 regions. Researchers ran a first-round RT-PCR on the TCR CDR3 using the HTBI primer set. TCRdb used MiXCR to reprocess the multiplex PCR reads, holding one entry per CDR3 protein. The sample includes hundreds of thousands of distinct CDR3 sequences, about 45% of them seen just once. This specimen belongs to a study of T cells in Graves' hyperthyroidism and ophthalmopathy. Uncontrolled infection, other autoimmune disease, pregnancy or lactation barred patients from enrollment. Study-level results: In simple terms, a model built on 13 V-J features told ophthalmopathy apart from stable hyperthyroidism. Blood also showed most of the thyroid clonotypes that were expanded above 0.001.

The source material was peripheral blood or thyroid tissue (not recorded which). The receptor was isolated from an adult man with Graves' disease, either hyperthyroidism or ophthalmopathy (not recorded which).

DNA for the CDR3: TGTGCCAGCAGCCACTCGGACAGGGGGCGAGAGACCCAGTACTTC. Translation gives CASSHSDRGRETQYF. The V and J genes are TRBV11-2 and TRBJ2-5; 11 bases match TRBD1. CDR1 and CDR2 (germline): SGHAT, FQNNGV. The CDR3 contains 15 residues. The trim removed 5 bases at V and 4 bases at J, leaving 6 bases unmatched.